One TCR beta chain is described in this entry. The CDR3 consists of 15 residues. CDR1 and CDR2 (germline): LNHDA, SQIVND (reference sequence). Trimming cost V 4 bases and J 3 bases; bases outside gene matches: 3. This entry comes from a study of blood T cell repertoires in COVID-19. Whole-study context: The United States, Italy and Spain were the sources of the acute and convalescent COVID-19 samples. Sample material is recorded as cDNA or gDNA derived from T cells, B-cell-depleted T cells, or PBMCs.

As processed by the authors: Reference gene primer amplification in the assay estimated nucleated cell counts. Measured with immunoSEQ multiplex PCR; TCRdb has only the in-frame clones, and not every one. V and J calls and clone size come straight from that table; D and trimming were deduced from the DNA. The table lists 35,000 to 45,000 clones, about 90% of them singletons, with roughly 8.3% in the top ten. The gene calls are TRBV19 and TRBJ2-3, with 11 bases matching TRBD2. The sequencing input was peripheral blood. The receptor comes from a man between 50 and 59 years old with active COVID-19. CDR3 coding DNA: TGTGCCAGTAGTACGACTAGCGGGAAGACAGATACGCAGTATTTT. Translating gives CASSTTSGKTDTQYF.